A single sample gave rise to the 8 T cell receptor beta chains below, sequenced in a study of beta chain features in type 1 diabetes. The authors reverse transcribed all of the isolated RNA, so sequencing captured expressed TCRB transcripts. Profiling relied on immunoSEQ multiplex PCR, and the TCRdb table lists in-frame clones only, not all of them. Among roughly 400,000 clones listed, over 12% were seen once. The sequenced material came from naive CD4+ T cells from blood. The receptor source for this set is a woman between 18 and 29 years old in good health.

The chain links TRBV15 to TRBJ2-7; no clear D. Looked up from germline, CDR1 is LNHNV and CDR2 is YYDKDF (reference sequence). V was shortened by 0 bases and J by 4 bases, with 7 bases between the two germline ends. CDR3 length equals 13 residues. CDR3 DNA sequence: TGTGCCACCAGCAGAGAGGGCGCTTACGAGCAGTACTTC. Translation: CATSREGAYEQYF.

V usage is TRBV5-1 and J usage is TRBJ2-5, with 7 bases that match TRBD2. The CDR3 totals 13 residues. Germline V gives CDR1 SGHRS, CDR2 YFSETQ. The V segment lost 3 bases and the J segment 4 bases; nucleotides outside the gene matches: 3. The DNA of the CDR3 is TGCGCCAGCAGCTCCGGGGGGAGAGAGACCCAGTACTTC. Translated, it gives CASSSGGRETQYF.

This sequence joins TRBV30 and TRBJ1-1, with a possible D match to TRBD1 (6 bases). Germline V gives CDR1 GTSNPN, CDR2 SVGIG (reference sequence). The V end was cut by 5 bases, the J end by 2 bases, with 12 bases between. The CDR3 is made up of 13 amino acids. The DNA of the CDR3 is TGTGCCTGGTCCCAGGGGCCCAACACTGAAGCTTTCTTT. This translates into CAWSQGPNTEAFF.

A few counts support this clone. The chain is built from TRBV29-1 and TRBJ1-1; maybe TRBD1 (6 bases). V was shortened by 6 bases and J by 0 bases, with 11 bases between the two germline ends. Germline V gives CDR1 SQVTM, CDR2 ANQGSEA. The CDR3 covers 13 residues. CDR3: CSVAGTLNTEAFF. The CDR3 region has the DNA TGCAGCGTGGCCGGGACATTGAACACTGAAGCTTTCTTT.

A few counts support this clone. The gene calls are TRBV15 and TRBJ2-1, with a tentative D call TRBD1 (6 bases). The V and J ends lost 2 bases and 7 bases respectively, with 12 bases between them. There are 14 residues in the CDR3. Germline values: CDR1 LNHNV, CDR2 YYDKDF (reference sequence). The CDR3 DNA reads as TGTGCCACCAGCAGAAGAATCACAGGGAATGAGCAGTTCTTC. Translating gives CATSRRITGNEQFF.

The chain has TRBV30 and TRBJ2-5, with a tentative D call TRBD2 (7 bases). CDR1 and CDR2 (germline): GTSNPN, SVGIG (reference sequence). The V end was cut by 5 bases, the J end by 2 bases, with 18 bases between. CDR3 length: 15 amino acids. The CDR3 here is CAWSGEGGIQETQYF. The DNA of the CDR3 is TGTGCCTGGTCCGGGGAGGGGGGGATTCAAGAGACCCAGTACTTC.

This chain joins TRBV5-1 and TRBJ2-7; TRBD2 aligns across 7 bases. Trimming took 0 bases from V and 0 from J; bases not matched to a gene: 9. This CDR3 comprises 17 residues. The germline gives CDR1 SGHRS, CDR2 YFSETQ. The CDR3 nucleotides are TGCGCCAGCAGCTTGGCCCATCTTGGCGGGAGCTCCTACGAGCAGTACTTC. This encodes CASSLAHLGGSSYEQYF.

The chain has TRBV7-2 and TRBJ1-2, with D possibly TRBD1 on 5 matching bases. This CDR3 contains 14 residues. The V and J ends lost 2 bases and 2 bases respectively, with 9 bases between them. CDR1 SGHTA and CDR2 FQGNSA come from the germline V gene. For the CDR3, the DNA is TGTGCCAGCAGCTTACAGGGTCGCAACTATGGCTACACCTTC. Amino acids: CASSLQGRNYGYTF.